Reported below is one T cell receptor (beta chain). The source material, RNA transcripts, was used to amplify TCR beta CDR3 regions. An initial round of RT-PCR targeting the TCR CDR3 relied on the HTBI primer set. MiXCR was run by TCRdb on the multiplex PCR reads, yielding one entry per CDR3 protein. The sample holds fewer than 350,000 distinct CDR3 sequences, about 21% seen once. This sample is drawn from a study of T cells in Graves' hyperthyroidism and ophthalmopathy. Lactation, pregnancy, other autoimmune disease or uncontrolled infection excluded patients. Germline V gene lookup returns CDR1 MDHEN and CDR2 SYDVKM. V shed 6 bases and J 4 bases; nucleotides not matched to a gene: 13. This CDR3 is 18 amino acids long.

Sequences were obtained from blood. The receptor comes from a woman in her forties or fifties with Graves' hyperthyroidism. The rearrangement uses TRBV28 and TRBJ2-5, with 14 bases that match TRBD2. CDR3 loop: CASSRQTSGGGWGETQYF. CDR3 DNA sequence: TGTGCCAGCAGCCGTCAGACTAGCGGGGGGGGATGGGGAGAGACCCAGTACTTC.